The following is a TCR beta chain sequence with its context. The trim removed 8 bases at V and 5 bases at J, leaving 10 bases unmatched. Per the germline V gene, CDR1 is SEHNR and CDR2 is FQNEAQ (reference sequence). The CDR3 contains 15 residues. This sample was taken from a study of blood T cell repertoires in COVID-19. Using immunoSEQ multiplex PCR, the repertoire was profiled, and TCRdb retains in-frame clones only, with some absent. The sample lists tens of thousands of clones, about 86% occurring once. The chain links TRBV7-9 to TRBJ2-2, with TRBD1 matching over 8 bases. The sample consisted of peripheral blood. The TCR sequence derives from a human donor in a cohort sampled during active COVID-19. DNA for the CDR3: TGTGCCAGCTCCCGGGGGACAGGCGGTACCGGGGAGCTGTTTTTT. Residues: CASSRGTGGTGELFF.